Below are 14 T cell receptor beta chains sequenced from a single sample in a study of cytomegalovirus exposure and HLA in healthy donors (dated 2017 in TCRdb). Receptor libraries were prepared by the immunoSEQ multiplex PCR assay. A mixture of 60 forward primers for TCR Vbeta segments and 13 reverse primers for TCR Jbeta segments was used in the multiplex PCR. TCRdb holds this immuneACCESS table with in-frame rearrangements only. Some clones are missing; in checked studies, unresolved V genes explain under half, and the rest has no known cause. The sample yields about 190,000 clones; 87% were counted once. The top ten clonotypes cover over 1% of the sample. Sequenced material: PBMCs. The receptor source for this set is a man between 25 and 39 years old in good health and CMV-seronegative.

The chain uses TRBV10-3 and TRBJ1-1; D might be TRBD1 (5 bases). Trimming took off 7 bases at V and 1 base at J, with 22 bases between the two ends. Germline V CDR1 and CDR2: ENHRY, SYGVKD. CDR3 length: 17 residues. CDR3 DNA: TGTGCCATCAAAAGGATGGAGGGGTCTTCTTCGAACACTGAAGCTTTCTTT. Translated, it gives CAIKRMEGSSSNTEAFF.

This clone was picked up a small number of times. The J gene is TRBJ1-6, the V gene TRBV4-3, with D possibly TRBD1 on 5 matching bases. Germline V gene sequence: CDR1 LGHNA, CDR2 YSLEER. V was cut by 2 bases and J by 8 bases, with 13 bases left in between. CDR3 length: 15 amino acids. The CDR3 DNA follows: TGCGCCAGCAGCCAATTCGACAGCTGGGATTCACCCCTCCACTTT. Translating gives CASSQFDSWDSPLHF.

This sequence joins TRBV10-1 and TRBJ2-7, with 10 bases that match TRBD2. The V gene end was trimmed by 4 bases and the J gene end by 2 bases; junction bases not matched to a gene: 2. CDR3 size: 14 residues. Germline V gene lookup returns CDR1 WNHNN and CDR2 SYGVQD (reference sequence). The CDR3 reads CASSGTSGTYEQYF. The CDR3, as DNA: TGCGCCAGCAGTGGGACTAGCGGAACCTACGAGCAGTACTTC.

Points on this clone: One end of the junction is discordant with germline, which a read error may explain. The chain is built from TRBV7-9 and TRBJ2-3; TRBD1 is a possible D gene (6 bases). The CDR3 consists of 15 residues. CDR1 is SEHNR, CDR2 FQNEAQ, per germline (reference sequence). The CDR3 region has the DNA TGTTCCAGCAGCTCGAGGACAGTAAGCACAGATACGCAGTATTTT. As protein: CSSSSRTVSTDTQYF.

The chain is built from TRBV5-5 and TRBJ2-7, with D possibly TRBD2 on 5 matching bases. CDR1 SGHKS and CDR2 YYEKEE come from the germline V gene (reference sequence). The CDR3 consists of 15 residues. The V and J ends lost 3 bases and 0 bases respectively, with 13 bases between them. The CDR3 protein is CASSYRSGISYEQYF. DNA for the CDR3: TGTGCCAGCAGCTACCGCTCGGGGATCTCCTACGAGCAGTACTTC.

The CDR3, as DNA: TGCGCCAGCAGTCTGGGACTCTTCAATGAGCAGTTCTTC. Translating gives CASSLGLFNEQFF. V is TRBV5-1 and J is TRBJ2-1, with a possible D match to TRBD2 (6 bases). The V gene's germline CDR1 is SGHRS and CDR2 YFSETQ. V lost 5 bases to trimming and J lost 6 bases, with 12 bases between them. CDR3 length: 13 amino acids.

This rearrangement joins TRBV19 to TRBJ2-1; D is ambiguous. The CDR3 covers 15 residues. The germline CDR1 and CDR2 sequences are LNHDA and SQIVND (reference sequence). V was cut by 3 bases and J by 6 bases, with 15 bases left in between. Here the CDR3 DNA reads TGTGCCAGTAGTATGCGAACCTCCCAAACCAATGAGCAGTTCTTC. This translates into CASSMRTSQTNEQFF.

With regard to this clone: A read error may produce the germline difference seen at one junction end. This chain links TRBV7-9 with TRBJ2-7; a possible D gene is TRBD2 (5 bases). The CDR3 totals 13 residues. Germline loops: CDR1 SEHNR, CDR2 FQNEAQ (reference sequence). CDR3 nucleotide sequence: TGTTCCAGCAGCTTCGCGGGCTGGGACGAGCAGTACTTC. Amino acids: CSSSFAGWDEQYF.

This chain uses TRBV5-1 with TRBJ2-7, with TRBD1 matching over 9 bases. The germline V gene has CDR1 SGHRS and CDR2 YFSETQ. V shed 7 bases and J 6 bases; nucleotides not matched to a gene: 8. The CDR3 has 13 residues. The CDR3 region is CASSPGTGLEQYF. The DNA of the CDR3 is TGCGCCAGCTCCCCCGGGACAGGGCTCGAGCAGTACTTC. Looking up the rest from reference TRBV5-1 and TRBJ2-7 gives the full variable domain: KAGVTQTPRYLIKTRGQQVTLSCSPISGHRSVSWYQQTPGQGLQFLFEYFSETQRNKGNFPGRFSGRQFSNSRSEMNVSTLELGDSALYLCASSPGTGLEQYFGPGTRLTVT.

The V and J genes are TRBV7-8 and TRBJ2-3, with 11 bases identical to TRBD2. This CDR3 has 22 amino acids. Trimming removed 4 bases from V and 0 bases from J; junction bases left unmatched: 21. The germline gives CDR1 SGHVS, CDR2 FQNEAQ. As DNA, the CDR3 is TGTGCCAGCAGCTGGCGGTTTCGGCTAGCGGGGGGTCCTCGGCCTAGCACAGATACGCAGTATTTT. As protein: CASSWRFRLAGGPRPSTDTQYF.

The gene calls are TRBV5-1 and TRBJ2-5, with D unclear. The length of the CDR3 is 14 residues. Trimming removed 0 bases from V and 1 base from J, with 7 bases in between. Germline lookup yields CDR1 SGHRS and CDR2 YFSETQ. The CDR3 nucleotides read TGCGCCAGCAGCTTGGTGCAGTTCCAAGAGACCCAGTACTTC. It codes for CASSLVQFQETQYF.

V is TRBV7-6 and J is TRBJ2-1; D gene uncertain. CDR3 length: 14 amino acids. V was trimmed by 5 bases and J by 5 bases, leaving 13 bases between them. Germline V lookup: CDR1 SGHVS, CDR2 FNYEAQ. The CDR3 DNA reads as TGTGCCAGCAGCCTCCTGACTCGTGACAATGAGCAGTTCTTC. Protein sequence: CASSLLTRDNEQFF.

Regarding this clone: Other DNA sequences from this sample encode an identical CDR3 as well. The V and J genes are TRBV7-9 and TRBJ1-2; D is ambiguous. There are 12 residues in the CDR3. The germline CDR1 and CDR2 sequences are SEHNR and FQNEAQ (reference sequence). V shed 5 bases and J shed 0 bases, with 4 bases lying between them. The CDR3 here is CASSQANYGYTF. In DNA, the CDR3 is TGTGCCAGCAGCCAGGCTAACTATGGCTACACCTTC.

The chain is built from TRBV2 and TRBJ2-5; 10 bases agree with TRBD1. CDR3 size: 13 residues. Losses at the gene ends were 9 bases for V and 4 bases for J; bases not matched to a gene: 5. Germline V lookup: CDR1 SNHLY, CDR2 FYNNEI. CDR3 DNA sequence: TGTGCCAGGAGGACAGGGGGTCTAGAGACCCAGTACTTC. Its translation: CARRTGGLETQYF.